The clone carrying this T cell receptor (beta chain) was recorded a few times. Recruits, aged about 18 to 90 years, lived in about two dozen US areas. Membership in each cohort depended on participant-reported clinical history. This record comes from a study of blood T cell repertoires in COVID-19. Original data processing: It was from reference gene primer amplification that nucleated cell counts were estimated. Sequenced by immunoSEQ multiplex PCR; TCRdb stores in-frame clones only, minus some. That table is the source of V, J and clone size, and D and trimming were worked out from the DNA. Of under 250,000 clones detected, approximately 80% appear once; the ten largest clones hold 3% to 4%. This receptor was taken from a woman in her sixties or seventies who had recovered from COVID-19. Sequencing was carried out using PBMCs or T cells enriched from blood (not recorded which).

This chain's CDR3 is CSVAPLDSNEKLFF. In nucleotides, the CDR3 is TGCAGCGTTGCCCCGTTGGACAGTAATGAAAAACTGTTTTTT. The chain has TRBV29-1 and TRBJ1-4, with D perhaps matching TRBD1 (6 bases). The V end was cut by 4 bases, the J end by 4 bases, with 13 bases between. The CDR3 sequence is 14 residues long. Germline V gene lookup returns CDR1 SQVTM and CDR2 ANQGSEA.